What follows are 20 T cell receptor beta chains derived from one specimen sequenced in a study of T cell responses to AZD1222 COVID-19 vaccine. Only in-frame clones appear in the TCRdb table, and some are missing; sequencing was by immunoSEQ multiplex PCR. The sample contains 130,000 or so clones, 85% to 95% of which appear only once. The sequencing used peripheral blood, collected on day 0 of AZD1222 vaccination. The receptors were gathered from an adult in good health.

The rearrangement links TRBV2 to TRBJ1-5; the D is unclear. Germline values: CDR1 SNHLY, CDR2 FYNNEI. The CDR3 runs 13 residues. V lost 8 bases and J 3 bases, leaving 11 bases between the germline ends. CDR3 in DNA: TGTGCCAGCCGCCGGACCAACAATCAGCCCCAGCATTTT. Translation gives CASRRTNNQPQHF.

The gene calls are TRBV13 and TRBJ1-5, with D maybe TRBD1 (5 bases). CDR3 length: 14 amino acids. V was shortened by 3 bases and J by 4 bases, with 10 bases between the two germline ends. Per the germline V gene, CDR1 is PRHDT and CDR2 is FYEKMQ (reference sequence). Here the CDR3 reads CASSFRGRNQPQHF. CDR3 DNA sequence: TGTGCCAGCAGCTTTCGGGGACGGAATCAGCCCCAGCATTTT.

This clone was picked up one time. J is TRBJ2-5 and V is TRBV3-1 (or the pseudogene TRBV3-2); D is ambiguous. The CDR3 loop spans 14 amino acids. CDR1 and CDR2 (germline): LGHDT, YNNKEL (reference sequence). V shed 4 bases and J shed 3 bases, with 12 bases lying between them. The CDR3 spells CASSLTGSKETQYF. CDR3 DNA sequence: TGTGCCAGCAGCCTTACCGGGTCGAAAGAGACCCAGTACTTC.

This chain joins TRBV30 and TRBJ1-5; no firm D call. CDR1 is GTSNPN, CDR2 SVGIG, per germline (reference sequence). V lost 0 bases and J lost 4, with 7 bases in between. This CDR3 spans 13 amino acids. CDR3 sequence reads: CAWSVRENQPQHF. CDR3 nucleotide sequence: TGTGCCTGGAGTGTACGGGAAAATCAGCCCCAGCATTTT.

This chain joins TRBV5-4 and TRBJ1-1; no firm D call. Germline V CDR1 and CDR2: SGHNT, YYREEE (reference sequence). V gave up 4 bases and J gave up 8 bases, with 24 bases separating them. CDR3 size: 16 residues. CDR3 region: CASSRGGAGSEREAFF. The CDR3 region has the DNA TGTGCCAGCAGCCGTGGAGGAGCCGGATCGGAGCGGGAAGCTTTCTTT. Complete variable domain (other parts from reference TRBV5-4 and TRBJ1-1): ETGVTQSPTHLIKTRGQQVTLRCSSQSGHNTVSWYQQALGQGPQFIFQYYREEENGRGNFPPRFSGLQFPNYSSELNVNALELDDSALYLCASSRGGAGSEREAFFGQGTRLTVV.

The V call is TRBV28, the J call TRBJ1-6; 11 nucleotides match TRBD1. Trimming at V came to 2 bases and at J to 6 bases, leaving 3 bases not matched to a gene. Germline V lookup: CDR1 MDHEN, CDR2 SYDVKM. The CDR3 extends over 16 amino acids. As DNA, the CDR3 is TGTGCCAGCAGTTTACTTGGGACAGGGGGTAATTCACCCCTCCACTTT. Protein: CASSLLGTGGNSPLHF.

This clone showed up just once. The rearrangement links TRBV30 to TRBJ1-4, with no clear D. The CDR3 extends over 15 amino acids. Germline loops: CDR1 GTSNPN, CDR2 SVGIG (reference sequence). Trimming left V 7 bases short and J 5 bases short, with 20 bases between. CDR3 loop: CASIYGPGRNEKLFF. CDR3 nucleotides: TGTGCCTCCATTTATGGTCCGGGGAGGAATGAAAAACTGTTTTTT.

The chain has TRBV28 and TRBJ2-1; D may be TRBD2 (5 bases). Germline V gives CDR1 MDHEN, CDR2 SYDVKM. V shed 6 bases and J shed 4 bases, with 10 bases lying between them. The CDR3 totals 13 residues. CDR3 nucleotide sequence: TGTGCCAGCAGCCGGACTTTTTACAATGAGCAGTTCTTC. It specifies CASSRTFYNEQFF.

The V gene is TRBV7-2, the J gene TRBJ1-1, with a possible D match to TRBD1 (6 bases). Trimming shortened V by 1 base and J by 1 base, and 10 bases separated the two germline ends. Per germline, CDR1 SGHTA and CDR2 FQGNSA. The CDR3 has 15 amino acids. This CDR3 reads CASSLVSGANTEAFF. The CDR3 DNA is TGTGCCAGCAGCTTAGTGTCAGGGGCGAACACTGAAGCTTTCTTT.

The V gene is TRBV19, the J gene TRBJ2-1; TRBD1 might be the D (6 bases). The germline V gene encodes CDR1 LNHDA and CDR2 SQIVND (reference sequence). The CDR3 has 14 amino acids. V dropped 6 bases and J dropped 2 bases, with 11 bases sitting between them. This CDR3 is CASSFGTTYNEQFF. DNA for the CDR3: TGTGCCAGTAGCTTCGGGACAACCTACAATGAGCAGTTCTTC.

J is TRBJ2-7 and V is TRBV4-3; D is ambiguous. CDR1 and CDR2 from the germline V gene are LGHNA and YSLEER. V lost 1 base and J 2 bases, leaving 6 bases between the germline ends. The CDR3 covers 13 residues. The CDR3 DNA is TGCGCCAGCAGCCAAGGACAAGCCTACGAGCAGTACTTC. Its protein product is CASSQGQAYEQYF.

The CDR3, as DNA: TGTGCCAGCACGCCTAGCTATGGCTACACCTTC. Encoded protein: CASTPSYGYTF. V and J are TRBV6-5 and TRBJ1-2, with unresolved D. Germline V CDR1 and CDR2: MNHEY, SVGAGI. V was cut by 7 bases and J by 4 bases, with 7 bases left in between. The CDR3 spans 11 residues.

The chain joins TRBV7-9 to TRBJ1-5; possibly TRBD1 for D (5 bases). CDR1 and CDR2 from the germline V gene are SEHNR and FQNEAQ (reference sequence). The CDR3 runs 19 residues. V was trimmed by 7 bases and J by 2 bases, leaving 27 bases between them. The CDR3 region is CASILRTLGPAYRNQPQHF. The DNA for the CDR3 is TGTGCCAGCATCCTTAGAACGCTGGGGCCAGCTTATCGCAATCAGCCCCAGCATTTT.

The rearrangement uses TRBV21-1 and TRBJ1-4. TRBV21-1 is assigned pseudogene status. CDR3 length: 13 amino acids. The CDR3 nucleotides are TGTGCCAGTACCGGGGCCGGGGGAGAAAAACTGTTTTTT. As protein: CASTGAGGEKLFF.

The rearrangement links TRBV7-8 to TRBJ2-3; D unresolved. The length of the CDR3 is 12 residues. V was trimmed by 5 bases and J by 6 bases, leaving 9 bases between them. Germline V gene sequence: CDR1 SGHVS, CDR2 FQNEAQ. The chain's CDR3 is CASSPFWDTQYF. DNA for the CDR3: TGTGCCAGCAGCCCTTTTTGGGATACGCAGTATTTT.

V gene TRBV5-1 combines with J gene TRBJ2-7; perhaps TRBD1 as D (5 bases). V gave up 0 bases and J gave up 5 bases, with 18 bases separating them. Germline CDR1 is SGHRS and CDR2 is YFSETQ. The CDR3 contains 16 residues. DNA for the CDR3: TGCGCCAGCAGCTTGGAAGTGACGATGGGGCTCCACGAGCAGTACTTC. Protein: CASSLEVTMGLHEQYF.

This chain connects TRBV6-4 to TRBJ2-1; D possibly corresponds to TRBD1 (5 bases). V dropped 4 bases and J dropped 8 bases, with 15 bases sitting between them. This CDR3 has 14 residues. Looked up from germline, CDR1 is MRHNA and CDR2 is SNTAGT. CDR3 sequence reads: CASSGGVGIDEQFF. The CDR3 DNA follows: TGTGCCAGCAGTGGGGGCGTTGGGATCGATGAGCAGTTCTTC.

J is TRBJ1-5 and V is TRBV7-2; D not certain. The CDR3 covers 13 residues. CDR1 is SGHTA and CDR2 is FQGNSA in the germline V gene. V was shortened by 1 base and J by 5 bases, with 6 bases between the two germline ends. CDR3 DNA: TGTGCCAGCAGCTTAGACGGCCATCAGCCCCAGCATTTT. It yields the protein CASSLDGHQPQHF. The complete variable domain, with remaining parts taken from reference TRBV7-2 and TRBJ1-5, reads GAGVSQSPSNKVTEKGKDVELRCDPISGHTALYWYRQSLGQGLEFLIYFQGNSAPDKSGLPSDRFSAERTGGSVSTLTIQRTQQEDSAVYLCASSLDGHQPQHFGDGTRLSIL.

The chain couples TRBV18 to TRBJ2-6; maybe TRBD1 (5 bases). The V gene lost 3 bases and the J gene lost 0 bases, with 12 bases spanning the gap. Germline V lookup: CDR1 KGHSH, CDR2 LQKENI. This CDR3 comprises 17 residues. CDR3 protein: CASSPWDRGSGANVLTF. CDR3 nucleotide sequence: TGTGCCAGCTCACCCTGGGATAGGGGCTCTGGGGCCAACGTCCTGACTTTC.

The sample holds one count of this clone. The V call is TRBV5-1, the J call TRBJ1-5; D is unclear. The length of the CDR3 is 13 residues. The germline gives CDR1 SGHRS, CDR2 YFSETQ. The ends were cut back, 2 bases at V and 5 bases at J, with 8 bases in the middle. The CDR3 DNA reads TGCGCCAGCAGCTTATACGGGGATCAGCCCCAGCATTTT. This gives the protein CASSLYGDQPQHF.